This TCR beta chain was retrieved from a study of blood T cell repertoires in COVID-19. Method: immunoSEQ multiplex PCR; TCRdb's copy keeps in-frame clones and lacks some. The sample has about 300,000 clones; about nine tenths are singletons. Trimming took 5 bases from V and 4 from J; bases not matched to a gene: 15. CDR1 is SGHVS and CDR2 is FNYEAQ in the germline V gene. The CDR3 sequence is 18 residues long. V and J are TRBV7-6 and TRBJ2-5, with TRBD2 matching over 11 bases. The TCR sequence derives from a woman aged 45-60 years who had been exposed to COVID-19. Specimen: PBMCs or T cells enriched from blood (not recorded which). CDR3 sequence: CASSQPGLAVTHGETQYF. The CDR3 bases are TGTGCCAGCAGCCAACCGGGACTAGCGGTTACTCACGGAGAGACCCAGTACTTC.